Listed below are T cell receptor beta chains from one sample, sequenced in a study of blood T cell repertoires in COVID-19. The repertoire was sequenced with immunoSEQ multiplex PCR; TCRdb's copy has only in-frame clones and lacks some. This table holds some 170,000 clones, about four fifths found once. Sequencing used peripheral blood. Every receptor here comes from an older woman with acute or convalescent COVID-19. Each CDR3 is given with its conserved first and last residue. A D gene is named only where the DNA matches it firmly.

cdr3_length	d_call	v_call	cdr3_aa
13	.	TRBV30	CAWRVSGDTEAFF
15	.	TRBV14	CASSQGTFSGNTIYF
13	.	TRBV7-8	CASSSTGPYEQYF
14	.	TRBV19	CASSPRGVSGELFF
15	TRBD1	TRBV7-2	CASSLMGQGVTEAFF
14	.	TRBV2	CASSREGQGYGYTF
15	.	TRBV6-5	CASSYSAGTRETQYF
13	.	TRBV5-1	CASSLGQVTEAFF
16	.	TRBV19	CASSVGASAQYNEQFF
14	TRBD2	TRBV3-1/TRBV3-2	CASSHGTRYNEQFF
13	.	TRBV4-2	CASSQVGAETQYF
15	TRBD2	TRBV6-5	CASSYGTSGPNEQFF
15	TRBD2	TRBV6-5	CASSYPAGGRETQYF
13	.	TRBV25-1	CASMKGMNTEAFF
12	.	TRBV6-2/TRBV6-3	CASSLAYTEAFF
15	.	TRBV28	CASSLGAGFNEKLFF
14	TRBD2	TRBV5-1	CASSLGDYYNEQFF
20	.	TRBV4-2	CASSQQASPASGPRTDTQYF
16	.	TRBV25-1	CASSEYWGGDTGELFF
15	.	TRBV3-1/TRBV3-2	CASSPESRSYNEQFF
15	.	TRBV6-4	CASSDPRFYTGELFF
15	TRBD1	TRBV7-8	CASSLQGAAKNIQYF
15	TRBD2	TRBV29-1	CSAFVGGRPFNEQFF
18	.	TRBV4-2	CASSQDPMGGGLTGELFF
11	.	TRBV20-1	CSARDLFGYTF
16	.	TRBV5-4	CASSSRDTRHTIGAFF
15	.	TRBV7-2	CASSLGRASNQPQHF
12	.	TRBV6-5	CASRGGGTEAFF
12	TRBD1	TRBV19	CASSNRGRIAFF
15	.	TRBV13	CASSLGRDTYSPLHF
15	TRBD2	TRBV5-4	CASSLALAGQETQYF
16	.	TRBV7-6	CASSLDTLSSGNTIYF
15	TRBD1	TRBV30	CAWSPRTGGSYGYTF
14	.	TRBV4-3	CASSQVTGDTEAFF
17	TRBD2	TRBV4-2	CASSQDHSGGATDTQYF
13	TRBD1	TRBV6-4	CATRQGMDTEAFF
17	TRBD2	TRBV6-1	CASSEGLAGATSGELFF
15	.	TRBV11-2	CASSPPGGANTEAFF
14	.	TRBV28	CASSSHLSGEKLFF
13	.	TRBV27	CASSLTVKHEQYF
15	TRBD1	TRBV7-8	CASSTTGGTLGTQYF
14	TRBD2	TRBV7-2	CASTWKAGGFEQYF
15	TRBD1	TRBV11-2	CASSFAGQGPDTQYF
15	TRBD1	TRBV5-1	CASSDGTGGNYGYTF
13	TRBD1	TRBV29-1	CSTRDSVPDTQYF
16	TRBD1	TRBV5-6	CASSLLRGHPSNEQFF
14	.	TRBV6-5	CASTMNSRGYEQYF
15	TRBD2	TRBV19	CASSRTSGGHNEQFF
17	TRBD2	TRBV20-1	CSASVAGGLFSYNEQFF
13	TRBD2	TRBV24-1	CATAGTRGETQYF
15	.	TRBV4-2	CASSQDRGGKDTIYF
16	TRBD1	TRBV27	CASSLSAHTGVTEAFF
12	.	TRBV7-2	CASSLTYNEQFF
15	.	TRBV25-1	CASSAGRGHGDTQYF
15	.	TRBV4-3	CASSQDYNSGNTIYF
16	TRBD1	TRBV28	CASSAGDSYSNQPQHF
13	.	TRBV6-2/TRBV6-3	CASSYGLNQPQHF
12	.	TRBV5-6	CASSFSGGPQHF
18	TRBD2	TRBV4-2	CASSQDLAGGPGTDTQYF